The 17 T cell receptor beta chains given below trace back to one sample, sequenced in a study of patients and donors after allogeneic stem cell transplantation. Via MiXCR, TCRdb re-called the RT-PCR reads, giving one row per CDR3 protein. The sample shows some 6,800 distinct CDR3 sequences, about 12% of them seen only once. The source material was blood, either unsorted or a sorted T cell fraction (not recorded which). These TCRs come from a human donor who was either an allogeneic HSCT recipient or a stem cell or donor lymphocyte infusion donor (not recorded which). It is not recorded whose cells these are; they may come from a transplant donor.

This clonotype is labeled medium-sized. CDR3 amino acids: CASRINTEAFF. CDR3 DNA sequence: TGTGCCAGCAGGATAAACACTGAAGCTTTCTTT. This chain uses TRBV6-2 or TRBV6-3 with TRBJ1-1, with D unclear. CDR3 length: 11 residues. V lost 6 bases and J lost 2, with 4 bases in between. The V gene's germline CDR1 is MNHEY and CDR2 SVGEGT.

This clonotype was seen at least ten times. V and J are TRBV12-3 or TRBV12-4 and TRBJ2-3; TRBD2 matches 7 bases. The CDR3 covers 14 residues. V gave up 7 bases and J gave up 5 bases; unmatched junction bases: 9. The CDR3 DNA reads as TGTGCCAGCACCCCCTCGGGAGGAGGAGATACGCAGTATTTT. Its protein is CASTPSGGGDTQYF.

This chain uses TRBV6-2 or TRBV6-3 with TRBJ2-6; D might be TRBD2 (6 bases). Germline assignment: CDR1 MNHEY and CDR2 SVGEGT. The CDR3 is 16 amino acids. The V end lost 6 bases, the J end lost 0 bases, and 12 bases lay between the germline ends. The CDR3 region is CASRSGDYSGANVLTF. For the CDR3, the DNA is TGTGCCAGCAGATCGGGGGATTACTCTGGGGCCAACGTCCTGACTTTC.

This clonotype appeared a few times. The rearrangement uses TRBV24-1 and TRBJ2-1, with a possible D match to TRBD2 (6 bases). The V gene's germline CDR1 is KGHDR and CDR2 SFDVKD. This CDR3 has 14 residues. V was pared by 9 bases and J by 8 bases, with 19 bases between. In DNA, the CDR3 is TGTGCCACCGCATTTTCGGCGGGATTAGATGAGCAGTTCTTC. Translated, it gives CATAFSAGLDEQFF.

V is TRBV13 and J is TRBJ2-5; D remains unclear. This CDR3 spans 15 amino acids. CDR1 is PRHDT, CDR2 FYEKMQ, per germline (reference sequence). Between the trimmed V and J ends, which lost 4 bases and 2 bases, there was a span of 14 bases. CDR3 region: CASSSAGPQQETQYF. CDR3 nucleotides: TGTGCCAGCAGCTCAGCCGGGCCGCAGCAAGAGACCCAGTACTTC. The full variable domain, its missing parts supplied by reference TRBV13 and TRBJ2-5, is AAGVIQSPRHLIKEKRETATLKCYPIPRHDTVYWYQQGPGQDPQFLISFYEKMQSDKGSIPDRFSAQQFSDYHSELNMSSLELGDSALYFCASSSAGPQQETQYFGPGTRLLVL.

This clonotype came up a few times. The chain joins TRBV5-1 to TRBJ2-5; TRBD1 aligns across 7 bases. Looked up from germline, CDR1 is SGHRS and CDR2 is YFSETQ. This CDR3 comprises 14 residues. V gave up 3 bases and J gave up 2 bases; unmatched junction bases: 4. CDR3 in amino acids: CASSSDRDQETQYF. CDR3 nucleotide sequence: TGCGCCAGCAGCTCAGACAGGGATCAAGAGACCCAGTACTTC.

This clonotype was counted ten times or more. Here the CDR3 reads CASSYMDRVYGYTF. As DNA, the CDR3 is TGTGCCAGTAGTTATATGGACAGGGTCTATGGCTACACCTTC. The rearrangement uses TRBV19 and TRBJ1-2; 8 bases are shared with TRBD1. CDR1 is LNHDA, CDR2 SQIVND, per germline (reference sequence). With V trimmed by 5 bases and J by 4 bases, 6 bases remained unmatched. The CDR3 consists of 14 residues.

This clonotype was seen many times. The chain carries TRBV10-3 and TRBJ1-2; D unresolved. Germline V gene sequence: CDR1 ENHRY, CDR2 SYGVKD. This CDR3 spans 17 amino acids. The V end was cut by 5 bases, the J end by 3 bases, with 22 bases between. CDR3 loop: CAISKTPKRTRDYGYTF. The CDR3 DNA reads TGTGCCATCAGTAAAACTCCGAAAAGGACGCGCGACTATGGCTACACCTTC.

The V gene is TRBV7-9, the J gene TRBJ2-3; 7 bases fit TRBD2. The CDR3 is made up of 16 amino acids. V gave up 3 bases and J gave up 5 bases; unmatched junction bases: 11. Germline loops: CDR1 SEHNR, CDR2 FQNEAQ (reference sequence). Written as DNA, the CDR3 is TGTGCCAGCAGCTTGGGTTTGTGGGAGGGCCAAGATACGCAGTATTTT. It encodes CASSLGLWEGQDTQYF.

This clonotype was counted a few times. The chain uses TRBV7-9 and TRBJ1-1; D is unresolved. The V end was cut by 2 bases, the J end by 0 bases, with 10 bases between. The CDR3 has 15 amino acids. Germline V CDR1 and CDR2: SEHNR, FQNEAQ (reference sequence). CDR3: CASSLLGEMNTEAFF. Written as DNA, the CDR3 is TGTGCCAGCAGCTTACTGGGTGAAATGAACACTGAAGCTTTCTTT.

This clonotype was found a few times. V usage is TRBV4-1 and J usage is TRBJ2-7; possible D gene TRBD2, 5 bases. This CDR3 is 16 amino acids long. Trimming took 0 bases from V and 1 from J, leaving 13 bases between them. Germline CDR1 reads MGHRA; CDR2 reads YSYEKL. The CDR3 DNA reads TGCGCCAGCAGCCAAGAGAGAGGGCCGGGGTCCTACGAGCAGTACTTC. This gives the protein CASSQERGPGSYEQYF.

This clonotype was seen repeatedly, ten times or more. J is TRBJ1-4 and V is TRBV3-1; 7 nucleotides agree with TRBD1. Trimming cost V 3 bases and J 6 bases; bases outside gene matches: 4. The germline CDR1 and CDR2 sequences are LGHDT and YNNKEL (reference sequence). The CDR3 totals 14 residues. DNA for the CDR3: TGTGCCAGCAGCCACCGGACAGGCTATGAAAAACTGTTTTTT. Protein sequence: CASSHRTGYEKLFF. Supplemented by reference TRBV3-1 and TRBJ1-4, the full variable domain reads DTAVSQTPKYLVTQMGNDKSIKCEQNLGHDTMYWYKQDSKKFLKIMFSYNNKELIINETVPNRFSPKSPDKAHLNLHINSLELGDSAVYFCASSHRTGYEKLFFGSGTQLSVL.

This clonotype appeared a few times. The gene calls are TRBV7-9 and TRBJ1-5; D is unresolved. The CDR3 totals 12 residues. Trimming took off 3 bases at V and 7 bases at J, with 7 bases between the two ends. Germline loops: CDR1 SEHNR, CDR2 FQNEAQ (reference sequence). CDR3 DNA: TGTGCCAGCAGCTTGGGGAGGCAGCCCCAGCATTTT. Residues: CASSLGRQPQHF.

This clonotype was counted ten times or more. The chain joins TRBV3-1 to TRBJ2-7; D unresolved. The germline CDR1 and CDR2 sequences are LGHDT and YNNKEL (reference sequence). V lost 4 bases, J lost 0 bases, and 19 bases lay in between. The CDR3 consists of 17 residues. DNA for the CDR3: TGTGCCAGCAGCCCCCGAGAAATGCTGGAGAGCTCCTACGAGCAGTACTTC. Protein sequence: CASSPREMLESSYEQYF.

V is TRBV9 and J is TRBJ2-2; the match to TRBD2 covers 9 bases. The trim removed 0 bases at V and 5 bases at J, leaving 8 bases unmatched. The CDR3 length is 17 residues. Germline CDR1 reads SGDLS; CDR2 reads YYNGEE. The CDR3 is CASSVEVSSGNTGELFF. Written as DNA, the CDR3 is TGTGCCAGCAGCGTAGAAGTTTCTAGCGGGAATACCGGGGAGCTGTTTTTT.

This clonotype has at least ten counts. The chain has TRBV7-9 and TRBJ2-1; perhaps D is TRBD1 or TRBD2 (5 bases each). With 3 bases removed from V and 9 bases from J, the gap between germline ends came to 12 bases. Germline V gene sequence: CDR1 SEHNR, CDR2 FQNEAQ (reference sequence). This CDR3 is built from 13 residues. The CDR3: CASSLGTRREQFF. Written as DNA, the CDR3 is TGTGCCAGCAGCTTGGGGACCAGGCGTGAGCAGTTCTTC.

In this sample, this clonotype turned up a few times. The chain combines TRBV4-2 with TRBJ1-2; D remains ambiguous. CDR1 LGHNA and CDR2 YNFKEQ come from the germline V gene. The CDR3 covers 17 residues. V gave up 0 bases and J gave up 3 bases, with 17 bases separating them. The CDR3 is CASSQDVVRVGDYGYTF. The CDR3 DNA is TGTGCCAGCAGCCAAGACGTGGTCCGGGTCGGAGACTATGGCTACACCTTC.